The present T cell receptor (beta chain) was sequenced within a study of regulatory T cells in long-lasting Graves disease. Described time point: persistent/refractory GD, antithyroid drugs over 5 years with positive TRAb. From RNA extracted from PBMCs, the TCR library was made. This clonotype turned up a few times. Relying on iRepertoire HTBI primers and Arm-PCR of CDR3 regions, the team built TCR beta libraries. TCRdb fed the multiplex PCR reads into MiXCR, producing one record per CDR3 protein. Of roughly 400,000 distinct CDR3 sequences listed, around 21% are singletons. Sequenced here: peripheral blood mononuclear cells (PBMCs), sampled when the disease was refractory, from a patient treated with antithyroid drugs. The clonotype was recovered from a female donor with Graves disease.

The CDR3 region is CASSPTIGGETQYF. In DNA form, the CDR3 reads TGTGCCAGCAGCCCCACAATCGGAGGGGAGACCCAGTACTTC. The chain couples TRBV7-3 to TRBJ2-5; possibly TRBD2 for D (6 bases). CDR3 length: 14 amino acids. CDR1 is SGHTA, CDR2 FQGTGA, per germline. Trimming left V 5 bases short and J 5 bases short, with 15 bases between.